This T cell receptor beta chain was identified during a study of OX40 agonist ivuxolimab in advanced cancers. Background on the study: Ivuxolimab is a fully human IgG2 antibody that activates OX40 (CD134).

The protocol was immunoSEQ multiplex PCR, while the TCRdb copy is restricted to in-frame clones and leaves out a portion. The sample lists around 50,000 clones, less than 85% occurring once. A word on this clone: Its antigen is not known.

Study-wide points: Averaging showed that CD8+ T cells had more expanded clones than CD4+ did.

This TCR derives from an adult with an advanced solid tumor such as melanoma, head and neck, liver or kidney cancer. The sequencing used CD4+ or CD8+ T cells sorted from blood, collected in a trial of the OX40 agonist ivuxolimab.

The CDR3, as DNA: TGTGCCTGGGGCTCGGGGGGCCAGCCTGAAGCTTTCTTT. This codes for CAWGSGGQPEAFF. The chain combines TRBV30 with TRBJ1-1; D possibly corresponds to TRBD1 (6 bases). The CDR3 consists of 13 residues. Germline CDR1 reads GTSNPN; CDR2 reads SVGIG (reference sequence). With 5 bases removed from V and 6 bases from J, the gap between germline ends came to 16 bases.